This note documents a single TCR beta chain sequence. The CDR3 has 12 residues. Looked up from germline, CDR1 is MNHNY and CDR2 is SVGAGI (reference sequence). V lost 5 bases and J 3 bases, leaving 8 bases between the germline ends. The source of the sample is a study of breast tumors, draining lymph nodes, adjacent tissues. Each CDR3 protein is one row after TCRdb ran MiXCR on the multiplex PCR reads. Among about 12,000 distinct CDR3 sequences listed, 53% were seen once. The receptor was isolated from a female donor with breast cancer. Some clones in this sample may be carry-over from other donors' samples. The material sequenced was breast tumor tissue. The chain recombines TRBV6-6 with TRBJ2-7; D not certain. CDR3 residues: CASSPSRYEQYF. The DNA of the CDR3 is TGTGCCAGCAGTCCATCCCGCTACGAGCAGTACTTC.